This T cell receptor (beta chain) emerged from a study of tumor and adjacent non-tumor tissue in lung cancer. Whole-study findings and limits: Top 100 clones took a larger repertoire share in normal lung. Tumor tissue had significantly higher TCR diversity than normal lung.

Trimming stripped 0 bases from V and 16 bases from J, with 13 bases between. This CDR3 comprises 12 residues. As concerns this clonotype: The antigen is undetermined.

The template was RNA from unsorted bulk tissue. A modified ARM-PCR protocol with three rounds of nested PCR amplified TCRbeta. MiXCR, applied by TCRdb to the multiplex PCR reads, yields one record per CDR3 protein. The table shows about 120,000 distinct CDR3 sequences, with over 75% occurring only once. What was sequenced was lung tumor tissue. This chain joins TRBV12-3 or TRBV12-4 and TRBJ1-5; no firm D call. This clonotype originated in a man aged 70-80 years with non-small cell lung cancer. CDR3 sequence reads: CASSLANQPLHF. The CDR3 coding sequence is TGTGCCAGCAGTTTAGCCAATCAGCCCCTACATTTT.